This T cell receptor (beta chain) was documented in a study of CD8 T cells in ankylosing spondylitis. The study, taken as a whole, reports: Matched synovial fluid from ankylosing spondylitis patients was reported to be enriched for disease-linked clones. Blood of patients with ankylosing spondylitis appeared to be characterized by a TCR beta motif of eight highly homologous variants. Past studies reported some motif variants in reactive arthritis synovial fluid and blood.

The CDR3 length is 14 residues. From germline, CDR1 is SNHLY and CDR2 FYNNEI. V shed 6 bases, J shed 2 bases, and the junction held 5 bases outside the gene matches. As for this clonotype: The antigen is undetermined.

MiXCR was run by TCRdb on the 5' RACE reads, yielding one entry per CDR3 protein. The sample lists 90,000 to 120,000 distinct CDR3 sequences, approximately 25% occurring once. Sequenced: synovial fluid, either unsorted or a sorted T cell fraction (not recorded which). The V call is TRBV2, the J call TRBJ1-2, with 8 bases fitting TRBD1. The receptor was derived from a male donor with ankylosing spondylitis. CDR3: CASSRQGKNYGYTF. The CDR3 DNA follows: TGTGCCAGCAGCCGACAGGGGAAAAACTATGGCTACACCTTC.